The TCR beta chain under discussion was sequenced for a study of monozygotic twins with inflammatory bowel disease. TCRdb reworked the 5' RACE reads into one entry per CDR3 protein, no DNA. The repertoire table contains 150,000 to 200,000 distinct CDR3 sequences. T cells were not sorted, and total RNA was isolated straight from whole blood. The length of the CDR3 is 14 residues. CDR1 is KGHDR and CDR2 is SFDVKD in the germline V gene. Sequencing was carried out using blood. The rearrangement uses TRBV24-1 and TRBJ2-6. This sequence was found in a human donor with ulcerative colitis or Crohn's disease, or a healthy co-twin of an affected twin (not recorded which). CDR3 region: CATSRGSGANVLTF.